This T cell receptor (beta chain) was sequenced for a study of blood T cell repertoires in COVID-19. Turning to the study itself: Samples taken during acute and convalescent COVID-19 were collected in the United States, Italy and Spain. Nucleic acid was either cDNA or gDNA, and it came from T cells, B-cell-depleted T cells, or PBMCs.

As originally analysed: Nucleated cell counts were estimated from reference gene primer amplification. Profiling relied on immunoSEQ multiplex PCR, and the TCRdb table lists in-frame clones only, not all of them. Clone size and V and J calls were adopted from that table, with D and trimming inferred from the DNA. Among tens of thousands of clones listed, approximately 86% were seen once. The CDR3 consists of 16 residues. The junction had 6 bases not matched to a gene; V was cut back by 0 bases and J by 3 bases. Germline CDR1 and CDR2: KGHSH and LQKENI. Sequencing was done on a sample of peripheral blood. This chain links TRBV18 with TRBJ2-7; 9 nucleotides match TRBD2. This clonotype was obtained from a woman aged 55 to 70 with acute or convalescent COVID-19. This CDR3 is CASSPPSSGTHYEQYF. CDR3 nucleotide sequence: TGTGCCAGCTCACCACCGTCTAGCGGGACCCACTACGAGCAGTACTTC.